This T cell receptor (beta chain) is drawn from a study of cytomegalovirus exposure and HLA in healthy donors. General observations from the study: An analysis was carried out later, and it reportedly showed fewer N-insertions in an Asian-associated ancestry cluster than the approximately 670-donor mean.

Amplification used 60 Vbeta primers and 13 Jbeta primers. Libraries were prepared by immunoSEQ multiplex PCR; TCRdb keeps only in-frame clonotypes and omits some of them. The sample consists of 95,000 to 150,000 clones, about 70% of them appearing once. In germline, CDR1 is SEHNR, CDR2 FQNEAQ (reference sequence). This CDR3 comprises 12 residues. Trimming stripped 8 bases from V and 4 bases from J, with 11 bases between. The sample holds a few counts of this clone. What it binds is not known. The receptor comes from a woman between 40 and 55 years old in good health and CMV-seronegative. The sequencing input was PBMCs. This rearrangement joins TRBV7-9 to TRBJ1-2, with D tentatively TRBD1 (5 bases). The CDR3 protein is CASGGTVYGYTF. The CDR3 DNA sequence: TGTGCCAGCGGCGGGACGGTCTATGGCTACACCTTC.